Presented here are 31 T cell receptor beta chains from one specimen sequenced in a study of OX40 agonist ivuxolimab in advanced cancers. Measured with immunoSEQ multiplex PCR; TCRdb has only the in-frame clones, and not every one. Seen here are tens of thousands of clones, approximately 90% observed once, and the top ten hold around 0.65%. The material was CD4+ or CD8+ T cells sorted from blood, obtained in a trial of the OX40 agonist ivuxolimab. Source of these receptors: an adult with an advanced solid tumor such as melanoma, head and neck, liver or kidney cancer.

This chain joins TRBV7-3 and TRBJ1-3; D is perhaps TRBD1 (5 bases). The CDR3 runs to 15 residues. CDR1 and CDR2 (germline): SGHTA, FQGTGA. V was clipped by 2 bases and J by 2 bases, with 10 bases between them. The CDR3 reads CASSLGGNTGNTIYF. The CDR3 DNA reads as TGTGCCAGCAGCTTAGGGGGGAACACTGGAAACACCATATATTTT.

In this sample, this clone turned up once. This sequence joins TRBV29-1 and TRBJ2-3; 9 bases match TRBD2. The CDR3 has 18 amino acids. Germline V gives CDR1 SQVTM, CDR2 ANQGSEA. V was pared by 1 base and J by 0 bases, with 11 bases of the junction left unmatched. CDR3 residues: CSVEGFRASGTSTDTQYF. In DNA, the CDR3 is TGCAGCGTTGAAGGCTTTCGGGCTAGCGGGACTAGCACAGATACGCAGTATTTT.

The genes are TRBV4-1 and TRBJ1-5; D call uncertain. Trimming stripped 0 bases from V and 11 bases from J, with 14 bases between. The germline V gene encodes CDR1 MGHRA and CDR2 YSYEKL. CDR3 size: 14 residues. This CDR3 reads CASSQDWRGEAQHF. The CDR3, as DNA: TGCGCCAGCAGCCAAGATTGGAGAGGTGAGGCCCAGCATTTT.

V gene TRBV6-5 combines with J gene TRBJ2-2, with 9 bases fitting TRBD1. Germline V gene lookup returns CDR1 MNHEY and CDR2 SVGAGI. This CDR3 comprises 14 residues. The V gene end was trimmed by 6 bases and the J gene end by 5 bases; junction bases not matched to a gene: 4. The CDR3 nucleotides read TGTGCCAGCAGCTGGGACAGGGAAACCGGGGAGCTGTTTTTT. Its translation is CASSWDRETGELFF.

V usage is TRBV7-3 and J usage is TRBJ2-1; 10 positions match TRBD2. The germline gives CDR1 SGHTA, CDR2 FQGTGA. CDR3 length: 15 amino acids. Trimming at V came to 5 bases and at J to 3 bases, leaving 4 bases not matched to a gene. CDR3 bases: TGTGCCAGCAGCCAAAGACTAGCGGGCTACAATGAGCAGTTCTTC. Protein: CASSQRLAGYNEQFF.

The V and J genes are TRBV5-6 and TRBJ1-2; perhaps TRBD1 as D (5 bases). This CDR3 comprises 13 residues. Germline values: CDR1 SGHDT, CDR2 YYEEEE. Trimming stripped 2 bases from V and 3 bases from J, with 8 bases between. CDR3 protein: CASSFQGDYGYTF. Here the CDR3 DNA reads TGTGCCAGCAGCTTTCAGGGTGACTATGGCTACACCTTC. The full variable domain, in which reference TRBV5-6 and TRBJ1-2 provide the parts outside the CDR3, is DAGVTQSPTHLIKTRGQQVTLRCSPKSGHDTVSWYQQALGQGPQFIFQYYEEEERQRGNFPDRFSGHQFPNYSSELNVNALLLGDSALYLCASSFQGDYGYTFGSGTRLTVV.

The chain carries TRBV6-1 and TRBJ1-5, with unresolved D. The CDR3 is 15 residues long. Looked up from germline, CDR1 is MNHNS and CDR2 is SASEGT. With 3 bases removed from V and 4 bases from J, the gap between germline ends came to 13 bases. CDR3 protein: CASSDNPLSNQPQHF. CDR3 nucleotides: TGTGCCAGCAGTGACAATCCTTTATCGAATCAGCCCCAGCATTTT.

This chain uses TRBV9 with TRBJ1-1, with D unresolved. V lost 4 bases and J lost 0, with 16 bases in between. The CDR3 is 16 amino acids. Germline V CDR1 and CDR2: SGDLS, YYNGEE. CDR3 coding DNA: TGTGCCAGCAGCCTAATGGGCGGAAGCATGAACACTGAAGCTTTCTTT. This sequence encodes CASSLMGGSMNTEAFF.

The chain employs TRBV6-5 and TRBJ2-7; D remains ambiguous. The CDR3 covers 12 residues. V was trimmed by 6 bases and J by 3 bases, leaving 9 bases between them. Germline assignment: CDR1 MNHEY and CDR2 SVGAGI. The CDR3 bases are TGTGCCAGCAGCTTAGACCTCTACGAGCAGTACTTC. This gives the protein CASSLDLYEQYF.

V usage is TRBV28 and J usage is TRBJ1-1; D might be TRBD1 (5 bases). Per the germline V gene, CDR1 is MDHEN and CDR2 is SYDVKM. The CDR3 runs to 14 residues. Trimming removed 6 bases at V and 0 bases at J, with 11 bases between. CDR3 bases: TGTGCCAGCAGCACGGGGCGCATGAACACTGAAGCTTTCTTT. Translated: CASSTGRMNTEAFF.

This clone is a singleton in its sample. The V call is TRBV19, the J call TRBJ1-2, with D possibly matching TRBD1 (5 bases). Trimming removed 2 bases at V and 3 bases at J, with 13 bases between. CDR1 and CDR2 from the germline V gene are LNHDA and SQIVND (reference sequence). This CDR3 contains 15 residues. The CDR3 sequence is CASSIREGTHYGYTF. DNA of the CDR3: TGTGCCAGTAGTATAAGAGAGGGGACCCACTATGGCTACACCTTC.

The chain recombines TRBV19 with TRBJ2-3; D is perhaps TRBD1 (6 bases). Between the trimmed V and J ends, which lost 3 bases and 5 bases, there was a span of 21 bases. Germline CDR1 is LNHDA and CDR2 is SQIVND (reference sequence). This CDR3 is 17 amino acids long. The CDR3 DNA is TGTGCCAGTAGTATGGTATTAGAGGCCCCCAGGGGAGATACGCAGTATTTT. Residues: CASSMVLEAPRGDTQYF. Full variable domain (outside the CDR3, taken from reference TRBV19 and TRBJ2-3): DGGITQSPKYLFRKEGQNVTLSCEQNLNHDAMYWYRQDPGQGLRLIYYSQIVNDFQKGDIAEGYSVSREKKESFPLTVTSAQKNPTAFYLCASSMVLEAPRGDTQYFGPGTRLTVL.

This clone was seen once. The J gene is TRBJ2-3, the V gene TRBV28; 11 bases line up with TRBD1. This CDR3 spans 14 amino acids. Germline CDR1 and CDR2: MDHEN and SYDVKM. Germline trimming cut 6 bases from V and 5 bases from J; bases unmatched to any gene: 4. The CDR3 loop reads CASRRTGGGDTQYF. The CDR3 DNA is TGTGCCAGCAGACGGACAGGGGGCGGAGATACGCAGTATTTT.

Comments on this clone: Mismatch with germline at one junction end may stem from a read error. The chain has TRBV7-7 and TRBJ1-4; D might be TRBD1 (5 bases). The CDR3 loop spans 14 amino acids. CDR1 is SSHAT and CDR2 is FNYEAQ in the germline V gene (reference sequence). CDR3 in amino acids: CASSPGGSNEKLFF. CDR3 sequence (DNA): TGTGCTAGCAGCCCCGGGGGGTCTAATGAAAAACTGTTTTTT.

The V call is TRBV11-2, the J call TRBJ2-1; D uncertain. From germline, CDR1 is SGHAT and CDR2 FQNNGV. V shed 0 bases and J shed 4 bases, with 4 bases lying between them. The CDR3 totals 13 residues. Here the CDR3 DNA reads TGTGCCAGCAGCTTAGAACCATACAATGAGCAGTTCTTC. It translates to CASSLEPYNEQFF.

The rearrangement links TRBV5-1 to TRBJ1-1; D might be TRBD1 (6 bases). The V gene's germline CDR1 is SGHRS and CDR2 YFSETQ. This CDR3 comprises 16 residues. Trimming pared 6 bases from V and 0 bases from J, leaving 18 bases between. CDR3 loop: CASKLGQGPMNTEAFF. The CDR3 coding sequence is TGCGCCAGCAAACTAGGTCAGGGGCCCATGAACACTGAAGCTTTCTTT.

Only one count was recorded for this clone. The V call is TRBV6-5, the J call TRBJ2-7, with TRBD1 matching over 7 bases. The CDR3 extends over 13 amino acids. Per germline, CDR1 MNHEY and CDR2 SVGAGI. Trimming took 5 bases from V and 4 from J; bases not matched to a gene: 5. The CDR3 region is CASSTPGGYEQYF. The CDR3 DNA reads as TGTGCCAGCAGTACACCAGGGGGATACGAGCAGTACTTC.

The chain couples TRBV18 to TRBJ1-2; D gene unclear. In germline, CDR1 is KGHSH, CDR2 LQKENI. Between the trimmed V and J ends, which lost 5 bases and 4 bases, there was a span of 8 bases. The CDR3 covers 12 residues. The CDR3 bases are TGTGCCAGCTCAGGACTCCTCTATGGCTACACCTTC. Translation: CASSGLLYGYTF.

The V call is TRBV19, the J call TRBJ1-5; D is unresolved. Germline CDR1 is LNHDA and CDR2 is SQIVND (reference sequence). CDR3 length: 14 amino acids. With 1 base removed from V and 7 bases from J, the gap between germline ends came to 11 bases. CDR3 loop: CASSIGRGGQPQHF. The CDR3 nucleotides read TGTGCCAGTAGTATAGGCCGGGGAGGACAGCCCCAGCATTTT.

The chain's CDR3 is CASDGGVRFSGANVLTF. The DNA for the CDR3 is TGTGCCAGCGATGGGGGGGTGAGATTCTCTGGGGCCAACGTCCTGACTTTC. The chain uses TRBV2 and TRBJ2-6; 7 bases are shared with TRBD2. V was pared by 8 bases and J by 0 bases, with 10 bases of the junction left unmatched. CDR3 length equals 17 residues. The germline gives CDR1 SNHLY, CDR2 FYNNEI.

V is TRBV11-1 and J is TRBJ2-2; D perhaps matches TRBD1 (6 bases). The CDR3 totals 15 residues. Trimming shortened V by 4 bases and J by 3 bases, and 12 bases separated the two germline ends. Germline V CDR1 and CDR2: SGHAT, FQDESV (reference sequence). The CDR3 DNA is TGTGCCAGCAGCTCCCGGGACAAGGACACCGGGGAGCTGTTTTTT. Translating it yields CASSSRDKDTGELFF.

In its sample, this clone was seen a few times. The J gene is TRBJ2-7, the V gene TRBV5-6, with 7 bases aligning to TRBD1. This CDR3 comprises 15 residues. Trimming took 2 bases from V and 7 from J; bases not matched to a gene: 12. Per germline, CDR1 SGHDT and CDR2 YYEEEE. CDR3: CASSFISTGPREQYF. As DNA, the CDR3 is TGTGCCAGCAGCTTTATATCGACAGGGCCCAGGGAGCAGTACTTC. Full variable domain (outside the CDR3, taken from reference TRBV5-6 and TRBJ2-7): DAGVTQSPTHLIKTRGQQVTLRCSPKSGHDTVSWYQQALGQGPQFIFQYYEEEERQRGNFPDRFSGHQFPNYSSELNVNALLLGDSALYLCASSFISTGPREQYFGPGTRLTVT.

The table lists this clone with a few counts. CDR3 protein: CATSSQGRDEQFF. CDR3 bases: TGTGCCACCAGCAGCCAGGGGAGGGATGAGCAGTTCTTC. The chain couples TRBV15 to TRBJ2-1, with D perhaps TRBD2 (7 bases). The V and J ends lost 3 bases and 8 bases respectively, with 11 bases between them. The CDR3 has 13 residues. Germline V gene lookup returns CDR1 LNHNV and CDR2 YYDKDF (reference sequence).

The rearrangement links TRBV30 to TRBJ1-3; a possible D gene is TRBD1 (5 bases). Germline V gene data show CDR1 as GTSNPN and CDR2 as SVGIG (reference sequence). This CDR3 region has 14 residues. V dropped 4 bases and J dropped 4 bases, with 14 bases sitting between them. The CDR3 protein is CAWTGDDIGNTIYF. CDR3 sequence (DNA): TGTGCCTGGACCGGGGACGACATCGGAAACACCATATATTTT.

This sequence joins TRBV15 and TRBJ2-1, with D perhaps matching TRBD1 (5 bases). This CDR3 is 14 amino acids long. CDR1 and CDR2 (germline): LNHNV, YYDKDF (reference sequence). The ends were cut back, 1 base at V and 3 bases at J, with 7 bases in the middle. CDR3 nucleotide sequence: TGTGCCACCAGCAGAGCCCAGGGCTACAATGAGCAGTTCTTC. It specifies CATSRAQGYNEQFF.

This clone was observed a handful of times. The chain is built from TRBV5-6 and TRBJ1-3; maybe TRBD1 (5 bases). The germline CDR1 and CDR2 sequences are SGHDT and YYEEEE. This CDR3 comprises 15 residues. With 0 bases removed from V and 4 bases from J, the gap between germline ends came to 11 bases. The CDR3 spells CASSLGPGRGNTIYF. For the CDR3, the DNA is TGTGCCAGCAGCTTGGGACCAGGGAGAGGAAACACCATATATTTT.

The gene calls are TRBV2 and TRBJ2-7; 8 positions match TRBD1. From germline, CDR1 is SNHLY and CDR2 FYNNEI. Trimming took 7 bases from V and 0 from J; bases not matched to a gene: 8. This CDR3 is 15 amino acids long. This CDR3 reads CASIPRQGSSYEQYF. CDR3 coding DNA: TGTGCCAGCATCCCACGACAGGGGAGCTCCTACGAGCAGTACTTC.

The chain's CDR3 is CASSVRLAGYNEQFF. The CDR3 bases are TGTGCCAGCAGCGTCCGGCTAGCGGGTTACAATGAGCAGTTCTTC. The V and J genes are TRBV9 and TRBJ2-1, with 8 bases fitting TRBD2. Germline CDR1 reads SGDLS; CDR2 reads YYNGEE. After removal of 2 bases from V and 4 bases from J, the junction contained 5 bases not matched to a gene. The CDR3 extends over 15 amino acids.

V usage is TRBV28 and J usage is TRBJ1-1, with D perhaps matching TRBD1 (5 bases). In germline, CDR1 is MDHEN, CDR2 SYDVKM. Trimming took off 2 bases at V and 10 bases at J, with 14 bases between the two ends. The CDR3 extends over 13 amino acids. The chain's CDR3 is CASSLGATPAAFF. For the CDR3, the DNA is TGTGCCAGCAGTTTAGGGGCCACCCCGGCAGCTTTCTTT.

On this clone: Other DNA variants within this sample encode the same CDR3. CDR3 nucleotides: TGTGCCTGGAGTGTAGGTAGGACAGGGGAAGAGACCCAGTACTTC. Its translation: CAWSVGRTGEETQYF. The chain joins TRBV30 to TRBJ2-5, with TRBD1 matching 9 bases. Unmatched junction bases numbered 5, after V lost 0 bases and J lost 3 bases. The CDR3 is 15 amino acids. Looked up from germline, CDR1 is GTSNPN and CDR2 is SVGIG (reference sequence).

Here the CDR3 DNA reads TGTGCCAGCAGTAGCCAGCTAGAGGGGACCCAGTACTTC. The encoded protein is CASSSQLEGTQYF. This chain uses TRBV6-1 with TRBJ2-5; D possibly corresponds to TRBD2 (5 bases). Per the germline V gene, CDR1 is MNHNS and CDR2 is SASEGT. This CDR3 spans 13 amino acids. Trimming pared 5 bases from V and 7 bases from J, leaving 14 bases between.